This TCR beta chain was sequenced during a study of shared clonotypes between healthy human individuals. Germline V gene sequence: CDR1 SGHDN, CDR2 FVKESK. The CDR3 contains 18 residues. V shed 1 base, J shed 4 bases, and the junction held 12 bases outside the gene matches. As handled by the study authors: Filtering differed for immunoSEQ, which gave only junction sequences without quality scores. The table came from immunoSEQ multiplex PCR; TCRdb's copy has only in-frame clones and leaves some out. V and J calls and clone size are those listed in that table; D and trimming were worked out from the DNA. Of approximately 740,000 clones in the sample, nearly 95% were seen once. As defined, naive CD8 cells were CD45RO-negative and positively selected for CCR7, with terminally differentiated effector memory CD45RA+ cells excluded.

The sequence derives from a man aged 25 to 45 in good health. The genes are TRBV14 and TRBJ2-1, with 8 positions matching TRBD1. Sequenced input: naive CD8+ T cells sorted from blood. In nucleotides, the CDR3 is TGTGCCAGCAGCCAAGGCGAAGTTTCAGGGGGCACTTACAATGAGCAGTTCTTC. Translation gives CASSQGEVSGGTYNEQFF. The entire variable domain, with the rest obtained from reference TRBV14 and TRBJ2-1, is as follows: EAGVTQFPSHSVIEKGQTVTLRCDPISGHDNLYWYRRVMGKEIKFLLHFVKESKQDESGMPNNRFLAERTGGTYSTLKVQPAELEDSGVYFCASSQGEVSGGTYNEQFFGPGTRLTVL.